What follows are 29 T cell receptor beta chains derived from one specimen sequenced in a study of shared clonotypes between healthy human individuals. Assay: immunoSEQ multiplex PCR; the TCRdb copy retains only in-frame clones and omits some. Of approximately 2,300,000 clones in the sample, less than 95% were seen once. Sample: naive CD4+ T cells from PBMCs. Described subset: CD45RA+ positively selected. The receptor set was obtained from a man aged 18 to 29 in good health. Some clones in this sample may be carry-over from other donors' samples.

V usage is TRBV18 and J usage is TRBJ2-5, with TRBD1 as a possible D gene (7 bases). V was shortened by 5 bases and J by 4 bases, with 17 bases between the two germline ends. The germline CDR1 and CDR2 sequences are KGHSH and LQKENI. The CDR3 spans 15 residues. The CDR3 DNA is TGTGCCAGCTCATCCGGACAGGTGGGGGGAGAGACCCAGTACTTC. The encoded protein is CASSSGQVGGETQYF.

The chain carries TRBV5-4 and TRBJ2-7; unclear D gene. The CDR3 runs to 13 residues. V gave up 4 bases and J gave up 6 bases, with 14 bases separating them. Germline assignment: CDR1 SGHNT and CDR2 YYREEE (reference sequence). CDR3 in amino acids: CASSGSRFGEQYF. CDR3 nucleotide sequence: TGTGCCAGCAGCGGGTCCCGGTTTGGCGAGCAGTACTTC.

The rearrangement uses TRBV4-1 and TRBJ1-1, with D perhaps TRBD1 (6 bases). Deletions cut 4 bases from V and 1 base from J, with 16 bases between. This CDR3 is 16 amino acids long. CDR1 is MGHRA, CDR2 YSYEKL, per germline. The CDR3 region is CASSPKDSSWNTEAFF. In DNA, the CDR3 is TGCGCCAGCAGCCCAAAGGACAGCTCATGGAACACTGAAGCTTTCTTT.

J is TRBJ2-1 and V is TRBV28, with TRBD1 identical over 9 bases. V lost 2 bases, J lost 8 bases, and 13 bases stayed unmatched. The germline V gene has CDR1 MDHEN and CDR2 SYDVKM. The CDR3 totals 17 residues. The CDR3 reads CASSLQPGQGWEYEQFF. CDR3 DNA: TGTGCCAGCAGTTTACAGCCGGGACAGGGCTGGGAATATGAGCAGTTCTTC. Supplemented by reference TRBV28 and TRBJ2-1, the full variable domain reads DVKVTQSSRYLVKRTGEKVFLECVQDMDHENMFWYRQDPGLGLRLIYFSYDVKMKEKGDIPEGYSVSREKKERFSLILESASTNQTSMYLCASSLQPGQGWEYEQFFGPGTRLTVL.

As for this clone: Other DNA sequences in the same sample also yield this CDR3. The J gene is TRBJ2-3, the V gene TRBV7-3; D is ambiguous. Germline lookup yields CDR1 SGHTA and CDR2 FQGTGA. The CDR3 sequence is 13 residues long. V was clipped by 2 bases and J by 4 bases, with 7 bases between them. This CDR3 is CASSLLGSDTQYF. The CDR3 region has the DNA TGTGCCAGCAGCTTATTGGGTTCAGATACGCAGTATTTT.

The V call is TRBV28, the J call TRBJ1-3; 7 nucleotides align to TRBD1. This CDR3 comprises 15 residues. V gave up 4 bases and J gave up 0 bases; unmatched junction bases: 3. Germline-derived CDR1 and CDR2 are MDHEN and SYDVKM. The CDR3 loop is CASSSQGTSGNTIYF. CDR3 sequence (DNA): TGTGCCAGCAGTTCACAGGGGACCTCTGGAAACACCATATATTTT.

The DNA of the CDR3 is TGTGCCAGCAGTGCAGGGATGGGGGTCAAAAACATTCAGTACTTC. Its protein is CASSAGMGVKNIQYF. This chain joins TRBV6-5 and TRBJ2-4; D might be TRBD1 or TRBD2, each matching 5 bases. V was pared by 5 bases and J by 3 bases, with 14 bases between. The CDR3 is 15 amino acids. Germline CDR1 reads MNHEY; CDR2 reads SVGAGI.

V gene TRBV27 combines with J gene TRBJ1-5; 8 bases are a match to TRBD1. CDR3 length: 16 amino acids. Looked up from germline, CDR1 is MNHEY and CDR2 is SMNVEV (reference sequence). Trimming cost V 1 base and J 6 bases; bases outside gene matches: 8. Here the CDR3 DNA reads TGTGCCAGCAGTTTATTGGGCAGGGGGCCGCGTCAGCCCCAGCATTTT. Protein product: CASSLLGRGPRQPQHF.

V gene TRBV5-1 combines with J gene TRBJ2-2; TRBD1 matches 8 bases. Germline V gene data show CDR1 as SGHRS and CDR2 as YFSETQ. The CDR3 sequence is 15 residues long. Losses at the gene ends were 1 base for V and 3 bases for J; bases not matched to a gene: 2. The CDR3 loop is CASSLQGADTGELFF. CDR3 nucleotides: TGCGCCAGCAGCTTGCAGGGGGCGGACACCGGGGAGCTGTTTTTT.

This chain connects TRBV11-2 to TRBJ2-3, with TRBD1 matching over 9 bases. The CDR3 totals 14 residues. The junction had 7 bases not matched to a gene; V was cut back by 8 bases and J by 4 bases. Germline V lookup: CDR1 SGHAT, CDR2 FQNNGV. CDR3 loop: CASSRDRDPDTQYF. Written as DNA, the CDR3 is TGTGCCAGCTCACGGGACAGGGACCCAGATACGCAGTATTTT.

This chain joins TRBV5-1 and TRBJ1-2, with D maybe TRBD1 (5 bases). Between the trimmed V and J ends, which lost 4 bases and 3 bases, there was a span of 16 bases. Germline V lookup: CDR1 SGHRS, CDR2 YFSETQ. The CDR3 is made up of 15 amino acids. The CDR3 region has the DNA TGCGCCAGCAGCGAAAGGACATTAGGACACTATGGCTACACCTTC. Its translation: CASSERTLGHYGYTF.

The J gene is TRBJ2-7, the V gene TRBV19; 9 bases align to TRBD2. From germline, CDR1 is LNHDA and CDR2 SQIVND (reference sequence). This CDR3 contains 16 residues. J lost 2 bases, V lost 1 base, and 6 bases had no gene match. CDR3: CASSIAASGTTYEQYF. The CDR3 coding sequence is TGTGCCAGTAGTATAGCGGCTAGCGGGACGACCTACGAGCAGTACTTC.

The gene calls are TRBV7-9 and TRBJ2-7, with 8 positions matching TRBD1. The V gene end was trimmed by 3 bases and the J gene end by 4 bases; junction bases not matched to a gene: 5. The CDR3 has 14 amino acids. Germline CDR1 reads SEHNR; CDR2 reads FQNEAQ (reference sequence). The CDR3 DNA follows: TGTGCCAGCAGCTTCGGGACAGGTGAATACGAGCAGTACTTC. As protein: CASSFGTGEYEQYF. Looking up the rest from reference TRBV7-9 and TRBJ2-7 gives the full variable domain: DTGVSQNPRHKITKRGQNVTFRCDPISEHNRLYWYRQTLGQGPEFLTYFQNEAQLEKSRLLSDRFSAERPKGSFSTLEIQRTEQGDSAMYLCASSFGTGEYEQYFGPGTRLTVT.

This chain joins TRBV18 and TRBJ1-4; the D is unclear. The CDR3 runs 16 residues. CDR1 and CDR2 (germline): KGHSH, LQKENI. Trimming stripped 4 bases from V and 8 bases from J, with 20 bases between. CDR3 in DNA: TGTGCCAGCTCACTGACCCGGTCATACATTTCCGAAAAACTGTTTTTT. Translating it yields CASSLTRSYISEKLFF.

The gene calls are TRBV4-1 and TRBJ1-3, with a weak D call TRBD1 (5 bases). The CDR3 runs 17 residues. The germline V gene encodes CDR1 MGHRA and CDR2 YSYEKL. Trimming pared 1 base from V and 1 base from J, leaving 14 bases between. The CDR3 coding sequence is TGCGCCAGCAGCCAAGTCGGAAAGGGGAAGTCTGGAAACACCATATATTTT. Its protein product is CASSQVGKGKSGNTIYF.

V is TRBV7-8 and J is TRBJ1-2, with 7 bases matching TRBD1. Trimming took 8 bases from V and 2 from J; bases not matched to a gene: 8. Germline V gene data show CDR1 as SGHVS and CDR2 as FQNEAQ. The CDR3 totals 14 residues. As DNA, the CDR3 is TGTGCCAGCGGTTTGACAGGGTCCAACTATGGCTACACCTTC. Protein product: CASGLTGSNYGYTF.

The chain couples TRBV6-6 to TRBJ2-5, with TRBD2 identical over 8 bases. The CDR3 is 13 amino acids. Germline V lookup: CDR1 MNHNY, CDR2 SVGAGI (reference sequence). The junction had 7 bases not matched to a gene; V was cut back by 8 bases and J by 5 bases. CDR3 protein: CASAGGGGETQYF. The CDR3 DNA sequence: TGTGCCAGCGCGGGAGGAGGCGGTGAGACCCAGTACTTC.

The chain couples TRBV4-1 to TRBJ2-7; possible D gene TRBD2, 6 bases. The CDR3 has 15 amino acids. Trimming removed 6 bases at V and 2 bases at J, with 17 bases between. Germline V CDR1 and CDR2: MGHRA, YSYEKL. In DNA form, the CDR3 reads TGCGCCAGCAGTCCCCGGGCGGACTATCCCTACGAGCAGTACTTC. It specifies CASSPRADYPYEQYF.

A remark on this clone: One junction end does not reproduce the germline sequence, and a read error may be involved. This chain joins TRBV28 and TRBJ1-1, with D unclear. CDR3 length: 14 residues. The germline V gene encodes CDR1 MDHEN and CDR2 SYDVKM. Written as DNA, the CDR3 is TGTGCCAGCAGTTTAGCTCCTCGGAACGCTGAAGCTTTCTTT. Protein product: CASSLAPRNAEAFF. The full variable domain, completed using reference TRBV28 and TRBJ1-1, is DVKVTQSSRYLVKRTGEKVFLECVQDMDHENMFWYRQDPGLGLRLIYFSYDVKMKEKGDIPEGYSVSREKKERFSLILESASTNQTSMYLCASSLAPRNAEAFFGQGTRLTVV.

Notes on this clone: The same CDR3 arises from other DNA sequences in this sample as well. This chain connects TRBV5-1 to TRBJ2-2; D is unresolved. The CDR3 loop spans 15 amino acids. Trimming removed 0 bases from V and 7 bases from J, with 13 bases in between. CDR1 SGHRS and CDR2 YFSETQ come from the germline V gene. CDR3 coding DNA: TGCGCCAGCAGCTTGGCCGGTACGGGCGTCGGGGAGCTGTTTTTT. It encodes CASSLAGTGVGELFF. Using reference TRBV5-1 and TRBJ2-2 for the parts outside the CDR3, the full variable domain is KAGVTQTPRYLIKTRGQQVTLSCSPISGHRSVSWYQQTPGQGLQFLFEYFSETQRNKGNFPGRFSGRQFSNSRSEMNVSTLELGDSALYLCASSLAGTGVGELFFGEGSRLTVL.

The chain combines TRBV5-1 with TRBJ1-5, with D tentatively TRBD1 (6 bases). The germline V gene has CDR1 SGHRS and CDR2 YFSETQ. The CDR3 consists of 15 residues. Trimming left V 0 bases short and J 5 bases short, with 12 bases between. CDR3 sequence: CASSLVGGWDQPQHF. The CDR3 nucleotides are TGCGCCAGCAGCTTGGTTGGGGGCTGGGATCAGCCCCAGCATTTT. Full variable domain (rest looked up from reference TRBV5-1 and TRBJ1-5): KAGVTQTPRYLIKTRGQQVTLSCSPISGHRSVSWYQQTPGQGLQFLFEYFSETQRNKGNFPGRFSGRQFSNSRSEMNVSTLELGDSALYLCASSLVGGWDQPQHFGDGTRLSIL.

The genes are TRBV7-9 and TRBJ2-7; maybe TRBD1 (7 bases). CDR3 size: 17 residues. Looked up from germline, CDR1 is SEHNR and CDR2 is FQNEAQ (reference sequence). V dropped 5 bases and J dropped 2 bases, with 22 bases sitting between them. CDR3 coding DNA: TGTGCCAGCAGCACCCTGGAGGGGGACAGAGACGCCTACGAGCAGTACTTC. Residues: CASSTLEGDRDAYEQYF.

CDR3 loop: CASSWLMNTGELFF. DNA of the CDR3: TGTGCCAGCAGCTGGTTGATGAACACCGGGGAGCTGTTTTTT. The chain employs TRBV7-2 and TRBJ2-2; no clear D. In germline, CDR1 is SGHTA, CDR2 FQGNSA. The CDR3 extends over 14 amino acids. V lost 4 bases and J lost 1, with 7 bases in between. The entire variable domain, with the rest obtained from reference TRBV7-2 and TRBJ2-2, is as follows: GAGVSQSPSNKVTEKGKDVELRCDPISGHTALYWYRQSLGQGLEFLIYFQGNSAPDKSGLPSDRFSAERTGGSVSTLTIQRTQQEDSAVYLCASSWLMNTGELFFGEGSRLTVL.

CDR3 in amino acids: CASSLIPRGSNTEAFF. The CDR3, as DNA: TGCGCCAGCAGCTTGATCCCCCGCGGTTCGAACACTGAAGCTTTCTTT. V is TRBV5-1 and J is TRBJ1-1; D gene ambiguous. This CDR3 has 16 residues. From germline, CDR1 is SGHRS and CDR2 YFSETQ. V lost 1 base and J 1 base, leaving 14 bases between the germline ends.

The sample holds a few counts of this clone. This chain uses TRBV9 with TRBJ1-1; the match to TRBD1 covers 7 bases. Germline-derived CDR1 and CDR2 are SGDLS and YYNGEE. The junction had 10 bases not matched to a gene; V was cut back by 3 bases and J by 11 bases. The CDR3 is made up of 13 amino acids. As DNA, the CDR3 is TGTGCCAGCAGCGAACGACAGGGCTTACGGGCTTTCTTT. As protein: CASSERQGLRAFF.

J is TRBJ2-7 and V is TRBV5-1; D assignment may be TRBD1 or TRBD2 (5 bases each). The CDR3 consists of 14 residues. Trimming shortened V by 2 bases and J by 4 bases, and 13 bases separated the two germline ends. Germline loops: CDR1 SGHRS, CDR2 YFSETQ. The CDR3 loop reads CASSFTGTAYEQYF. CDR3 sequence (DNA): TGCGCCAGCAGCTTCACCGGGACGGCATACGAGCAGTACTTC.

The chain has TRBV19 and TRBJ1-1, with D possibly matching TRBD1 (5 bases). The CDR3 is 16 residues long. Trimming removed 6 bases at V and 0 bases at J, with 17 bases between. CDR1 and CDR2 (germline): LNHDA, SQIVND (reference sequence). CDR3 nucleotides: TGTGCCAGTAGGACCCTGGGCGGGGGGATGAACACTGAAGCTTTCTTT. It is translated as CASRTLGGGMNTEAFF. Based on the CDR3 plus reference TRBV19 and TRBJ1-1, the full variable domain is DGGITQSPKYLFRKEGQNVTLSCEQNLNHDAMYWYRQDPGQGLRLIYYSQIVNDFQKGDIAEGYSVSREKKESFPLTVTSAQKNPTAFYLCASRTLGGGMNTEAFFGQGTRLTVV.

Remarks on this clone: Additional DNA sequences in this sample encode the identical CDR3. The chain uses TRBV20-1 and TRBJ1-2, with a possible D match to TRBD1 (5 bases). Trimming removed 5 bases at V and 7 bases at J, with 11 bases between. Looked up from germline, CDR1 is DFQATT and CDR2 is SNEGSKA (reference sequence). The CDR3 sequence is 11 residues long. The CDR3 sequence: CSAARGAGYTF. For the CDR3, the DNA is TGCAGTGCTGCTAGGGGAGCTGGCTACACCTTC.

This sequence joins TRBV18 and TRBJ2-3; TRBD2 agrees at 15 bases. Germline values: CDR1 KGHSH, CDR2 LQKENI. The CDR3 has 19 amino acids. V lost 1 base, J lost 8 bases, and 13 bases stayed unmatched. CDR3 nucleotides: TGTGCCAGCTCACCACTATCGGGACTAGCGGGAGGTTTGGTGGTTACGCAGTATTTT. This gives the protein CASSPLSGLAGGLVVTQYF.